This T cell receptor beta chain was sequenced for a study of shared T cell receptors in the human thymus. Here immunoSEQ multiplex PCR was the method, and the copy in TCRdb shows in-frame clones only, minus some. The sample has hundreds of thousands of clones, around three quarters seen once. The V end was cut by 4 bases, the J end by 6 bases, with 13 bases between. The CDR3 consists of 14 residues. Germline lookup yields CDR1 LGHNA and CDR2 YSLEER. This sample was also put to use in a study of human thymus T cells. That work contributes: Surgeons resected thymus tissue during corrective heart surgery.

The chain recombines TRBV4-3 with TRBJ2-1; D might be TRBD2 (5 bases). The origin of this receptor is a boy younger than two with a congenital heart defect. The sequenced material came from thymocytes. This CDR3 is CASSPVPSGNEQFF. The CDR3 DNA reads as TGCGCCAGCAGCCCCGTACCAAGCGGCAATGAGCAGTTCTTC.